This T cell receptor beta chain was documented in a study of T-cell reconstitution after alpha-beta-depleted transplantation in children. Overall study results and limits: Reports say that about two months after transplant, the alpha-beta T cells came out of several hundred graft clones that had expanded. Surviving thymic progenitors and recipient T cells were the source of high TCRbeta diversity at day 60 in some patients. A year had passed since transplant, and T-cell counts and diversity by then came mostly from newly produced T cells.

CDR1 is DFQATT and CDR2 is SNEGSKA in the germline V gene (reference sequence). Trimming removed 0 bases at V and 0 bases at J, with 9 bases between. The CDR3 runs 15 residues. In regard to this clonotype: Its antigen is undetermined.

Unique molecular identifiers were used in preparing the TCRbeta library. TCRdb re-called the PCR reads through MiXCR, storing one row per CDR3 protein. The sample comprises about 440,000 distinct CDR3 sequences, about 45% of which are singletons, and under 35% rests with the top ten. The sample in question was PBMCs, obtained before TCRalphabeta/CD19-depleted stem cell transplant. This clonotype was obtained from a girl aged 2-9 years with aplastic anemia, due to receive a stem cell transplant. The rearrangement uses TRBV20-1 and TRBJ2-1; no clear D gene. DNA for the CDR3: TGCAGTGCTAGAGATGTCCTAGTCTCCTACAATGAGCAGTTCTTC. Its translation: CSARDVLVSYNEQFF.